The subject of this entry is one TCR beta chain. Its antigen is not known. Trimming took 6 bases from V and 0 from J, leaving 15 bases between them. CDR3 length: 16 amino acids. From germline, CDR1 is SGHNT and CDR2 YYREEE (reference sequence). Each patient's relapse followed autologous stem cell transplantation, and brentuximab vedotin exposure varied. The sample is drawn from a study of PD-1 blockade in classical Hodgkin lymphoma. Findings and limits, study-wide: In CD4+ cells, TCR diversity went up significantly by C4D1, but in CD8+ cells it did not.

Method: immunoSEQ multiplex PCR; TCRdb's copy keeps in-frame clones and lacks some. The data contain 13,000 to 15,000 clones, about 81% of them singletons. This specimen consisted of peripheral blood mononuclear cells (PBMCs), obtained at baseline. The clonotype originates from a human donor with classical Hodgkin lymphoma. The chain uses TRBV5-4 and TRBJ2-2; TRBD1 is a possible D gene (6 bases). The CDR3 region has the DNA TGTGCCAGCACTTACAGGGTCGGCTCGAACACCGGGGAGCTGTTTTTT. It codes for CASTYRVGSNTGELFF.